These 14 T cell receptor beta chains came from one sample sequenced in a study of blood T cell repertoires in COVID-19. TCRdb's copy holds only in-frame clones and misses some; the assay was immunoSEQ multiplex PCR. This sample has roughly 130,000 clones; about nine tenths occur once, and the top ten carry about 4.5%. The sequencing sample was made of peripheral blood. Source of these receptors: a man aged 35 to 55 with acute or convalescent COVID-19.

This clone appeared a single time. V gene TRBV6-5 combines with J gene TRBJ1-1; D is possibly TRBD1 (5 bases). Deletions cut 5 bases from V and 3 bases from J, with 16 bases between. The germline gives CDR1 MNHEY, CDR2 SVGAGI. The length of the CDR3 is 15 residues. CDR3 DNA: TGTGCCAGCAGTACGGACCCGGGGGGTGACACTGAAGCTTTCTTT. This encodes CASSTDPGGDTEAFF.

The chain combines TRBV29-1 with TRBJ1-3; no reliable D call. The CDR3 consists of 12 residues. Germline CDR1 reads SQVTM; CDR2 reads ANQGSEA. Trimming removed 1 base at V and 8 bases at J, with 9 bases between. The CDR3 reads CSVEGGSHTIYF. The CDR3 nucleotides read TGCAGCGTTGAAGGAGGGTCACACACCATATATTTT.

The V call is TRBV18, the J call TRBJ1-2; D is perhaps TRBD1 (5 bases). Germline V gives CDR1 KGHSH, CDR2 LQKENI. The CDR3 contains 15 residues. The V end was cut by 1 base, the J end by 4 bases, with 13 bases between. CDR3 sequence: CASSPLTDRAYGYTF. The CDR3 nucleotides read TGTGCCAGCTCACCACTAACCGACAGAGCCTATGGCTACACCTTC.

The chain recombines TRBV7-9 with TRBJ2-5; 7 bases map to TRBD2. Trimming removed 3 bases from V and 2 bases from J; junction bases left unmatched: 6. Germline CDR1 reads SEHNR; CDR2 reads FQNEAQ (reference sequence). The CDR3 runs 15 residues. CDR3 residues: CASSLGGQSQETQYF. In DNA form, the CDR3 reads TGTGCCAGCAGCTTGGGAGGGCAATCACAAGAGACCCAGTACTTC.

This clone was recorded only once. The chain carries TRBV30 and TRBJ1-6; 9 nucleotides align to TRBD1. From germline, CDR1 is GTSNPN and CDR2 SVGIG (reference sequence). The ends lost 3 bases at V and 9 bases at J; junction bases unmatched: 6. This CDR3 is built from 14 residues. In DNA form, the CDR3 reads TGTGCCTGGAGGAAAGAGGACAGGGGTTCACCCCTCCACTTT. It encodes CAWRKEDRGSPLHF. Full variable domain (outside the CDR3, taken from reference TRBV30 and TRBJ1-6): SQTIHQWPATLVQPVGSPLSLECTVEGTSNPNLYWYRQAAGRGLQLLFYSVGIGQISSEVPQNLSASRPQDRQFILSSKKLLLSDSGFYLCAWRKEDRGSPLHFGNGTRLTVT.

The CDR3 sequence is CASSENRDTQYF. DNA for the CDR3: TGTGCCAGCAGTGAAAATAGAGATACGCAGTATTTT. V usage is TRBV6-1 and J usage is TRBJ2-3; no definite D call. Trimming shortened V by 2 bases and J by 5 bases, and 5 bases separated the two germline ends. The CDR3 totals 12 residues. CDR1 and CDR2 (germline): MNHNS, SASEGT.

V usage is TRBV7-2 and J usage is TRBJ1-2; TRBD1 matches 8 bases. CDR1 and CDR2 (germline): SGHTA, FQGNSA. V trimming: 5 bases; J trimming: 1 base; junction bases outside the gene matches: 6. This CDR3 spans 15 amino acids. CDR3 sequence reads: CASSIRDRYNYGYTF. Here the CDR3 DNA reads TGTGCCAGCAGCATAAGGGACAGGTATAACTATGGCTACACCTTC.

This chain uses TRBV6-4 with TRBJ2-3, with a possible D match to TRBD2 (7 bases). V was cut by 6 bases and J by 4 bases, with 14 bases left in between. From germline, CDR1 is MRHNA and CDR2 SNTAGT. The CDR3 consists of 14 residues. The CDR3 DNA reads TGTGCCAGCAGCGTGGGGGGGGCCTCAGATACGCAGTATTTT. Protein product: CASSVGGASDTQYF.

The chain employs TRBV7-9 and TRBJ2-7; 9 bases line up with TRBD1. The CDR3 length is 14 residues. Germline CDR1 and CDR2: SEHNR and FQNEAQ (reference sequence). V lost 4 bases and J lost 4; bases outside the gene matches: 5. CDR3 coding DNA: TGTGCCAGCAGCTCGACAGGGGGGAATTACGAGCAGTACTTC. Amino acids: CASSSTGGNYEQYF. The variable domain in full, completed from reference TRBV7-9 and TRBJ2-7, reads DTGVSQNPRHKITKRGQNVTFRCDPISEHNRLYWYRQTLGQGPEFLTYFQNEAQLEKSRLLSDRFSAERPKGSFSTLEIQRTEQGDSAMYLCASSSTGGNYEQYFGPGTRLTVT.

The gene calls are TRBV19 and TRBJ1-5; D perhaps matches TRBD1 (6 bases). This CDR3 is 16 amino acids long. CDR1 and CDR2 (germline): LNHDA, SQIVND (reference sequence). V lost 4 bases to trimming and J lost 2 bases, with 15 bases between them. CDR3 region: CASSSEQGVGNQPQHF. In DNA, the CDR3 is TGTGCCAGTAGTAGTGAACAGGGAGTCGGCAATCAGCCCCAGCATTTT.

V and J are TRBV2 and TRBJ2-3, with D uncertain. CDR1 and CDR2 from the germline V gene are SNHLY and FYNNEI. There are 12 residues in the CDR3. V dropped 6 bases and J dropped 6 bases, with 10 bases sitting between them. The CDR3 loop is CASRYGEDTQYF. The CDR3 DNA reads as TGTGCCAGCAGATATGGTGAGGATACGCAGTATTTT.

The CDR3 sequence is CATSTWTGSNQPQHF. The CDR3 coding sequence is TGTGCCACCAGCACTTGGACAGGGTCTAATCAGCCCCAGCATTTT. The chain is built from TRBV15 and TRBJ1-5, with TRBD1 matching over 8 bases. CDR1 and CDR2 from the germline V gene are LNHNV and YYDKDF (reference sequence). Unmatched junction bases numbered 6, after V lost 4 bases and J lost 4 bases. This CDR3 is 15 amino acids long.

The CDR3 loop reads CASSPRTGGSGELFF. In DNA form, the CDR3 reads TGTGCCAGCAGCCCCCGGACGGGGGGGAGCGGGGAGCTGTTTTTT. This chain links TRBV11-2 with TRBJ2-2; 8 nucleotides match TRBD2. The ends lost 5 bases at V and 7 bases at J; junction bases unmatched: 9. The germline gives CDR1 SGHAT, CDR2 FQNNGV. The CDR3 has 15 amino acids.

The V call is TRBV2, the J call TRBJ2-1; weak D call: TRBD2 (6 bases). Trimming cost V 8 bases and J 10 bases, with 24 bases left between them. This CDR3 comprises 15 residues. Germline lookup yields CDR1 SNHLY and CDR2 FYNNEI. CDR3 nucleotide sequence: TGTGCCAGCGCTGGGGCACTAGCCGAACGGAGGGAGCAGTTCTTC. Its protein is CASAGALAERREQFF.